The entry below gives a single TCR beta chain sequence along with its context. The data belong to a study of T cells in localized non-small cell lung cancer. TCRdb's copy holds only in-frame clones and misses some; the assay was immunoSEQ multiplex PCR. This repertoire shows about 31,000 clones, 94% found once; its top ten account for roughly 0.73%. V shed 0 bases and J shed 1 base, with 16 bases lying between them. Germline V gene sequence: CDR1 SQVTM, CDR2 ANQGSEA. The CDR3 is made up of 16 amino acids. Material: peripheral blood, obtained before any cancer treatment. The chain employs TRBV29-1 and TRBJ2-7; D could derive from TRBD1 or TRBD2 (5 bases each). The receptor was isolated from a woman aged 40 to 75 with stage I lung adenocarcinoma. The CDR3 sequence is CSVEDPIRGTSYEQYF. CDR3 bases: TGCAGCGTTGAAGACCCCATTCGTGGGACGTCCTACGAGCAGTACTTC.